This TCR beta chain was recovered during a study of T cells in localized non-small cell lung cancer. V was pared by 4 bases and J by 4 bases, with 6 bases of the junction left unmatched. Germline values: CDR1 SQVTM, CDR2 ANQGSEA. This CDR3 region has 13 residues. The data were produced by immunoSEQ multiplex PCR, yet TCRdb's version contains in-frame clones alone and is incomplete. The data show roughly 2,500 clones, under 30% seen once. In its sample, this clone was seen a few times. The sequences come from lung tumor tissue, collected before any cancer treatment. V usage is TRBV29-1 and J usage is TRBJ2-7, with TRBD1 matching over 8 bases. The source of this sequence is a male donor older than 55 with stage II squamous cell lung carcinoma. The CDR3 DNA is TGCAGCGTTGTAAGTCAGGGGGCGTACGAGCAGTACTTC. Its translation is CSVVSQGAYEQYF.